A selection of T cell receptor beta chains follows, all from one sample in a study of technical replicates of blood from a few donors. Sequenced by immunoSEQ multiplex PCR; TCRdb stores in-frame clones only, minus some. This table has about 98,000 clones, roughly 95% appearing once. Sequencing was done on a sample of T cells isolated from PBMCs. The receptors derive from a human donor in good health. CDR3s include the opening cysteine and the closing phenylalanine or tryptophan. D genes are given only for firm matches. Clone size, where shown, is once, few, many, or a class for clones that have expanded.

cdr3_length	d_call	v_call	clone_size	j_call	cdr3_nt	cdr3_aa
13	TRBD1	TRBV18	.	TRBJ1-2	TGTGCCAGCTCACCACCGACAGGGACTGGCTACACCTTC	CASSPPTGTGYTF
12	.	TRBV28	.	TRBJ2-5	TGTGCCAGCAGTTTGCCGTCCGGGGCCCAGTACTTC	CASSLPSGAQYF
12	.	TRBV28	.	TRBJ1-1	TGTGCCAGCAGGACAGAGAACACTGAAGCTTTCTTT	CASRTENTEAFF
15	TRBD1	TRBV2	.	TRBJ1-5	TGTGCCAGCAGGCACCGGGACAGCTTGGATCAGCCCCAGCATTTT	CASRHRDSLDQPQHF
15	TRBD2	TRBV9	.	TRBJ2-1	TGTGCCAGCAGCTTTGGGACTAGCAGAGGGAATGAGCAGTTCTTC	CASSFGTSRGNEQFF
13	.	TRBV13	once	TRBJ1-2	TGTGCCAGCAGCTTACTTCTATCCTATGGCTACACCTTC	CASSLLLSYGYTF
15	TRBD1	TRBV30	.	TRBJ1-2	TGTGCCTGGTCCCCATGGGACAGCAAAAACTATGGCTACACCTTC	CAWSPWDSKNYGYTF
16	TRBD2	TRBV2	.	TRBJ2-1	TGTGCCAGCAGTGAATACGGGGGGGCCGTTCCGGGTGAGCAGTTCTTC	CASSEYGGAVPGEQFF
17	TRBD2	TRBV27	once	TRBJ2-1	TGTGCCAGCAGCCTAGGACTAGCGGGAAAATCCTACAATGAGCAGTTCTTC	CASSLGLAGKSYNEQFF
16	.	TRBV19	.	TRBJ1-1	TGTGCCAGTAGTACGTCCTTGGGCAGGGGAAACACTGAAGCTTTCTTT	CASSTSLGRGNTEAFF
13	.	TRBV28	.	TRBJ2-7	TGTGCCAGCAGTCTACTAGCCCTCGACGAGCAGTACTTC	CASSLLALDEQYF
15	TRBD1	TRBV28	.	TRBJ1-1	TGTGCCAGCAGCTTCCAGAGTGGACAGGGGGCCAAAGCTTTCTTT	CASSFQSGQGAKAFF
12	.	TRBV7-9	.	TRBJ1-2	TGTGCCAGCAGCTTTAATGAGTATGGCTACACCTTC	CASSFNEYGYTF
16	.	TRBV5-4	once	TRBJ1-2	TGTGCCAGCAGCTTTAAGACAGGCAGCAATTTCTATGGCTACACCTTC	CASSFKTGSNFYGYTF
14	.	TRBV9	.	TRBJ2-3	TGTGCCAGCAGCGTGGTGCTAGCCGCAGATACGCAGTATTTT	CASSVVLAADTQYF
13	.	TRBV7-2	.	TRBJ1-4	TGTGCCAGCAGCTCGCCGGGTCAGCCCGGTCGGTTTTTT	CASSSPGQPGRFF
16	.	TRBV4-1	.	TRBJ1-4	TGCGCCAGCAGCCAGGAATCACAGGGATCAGGAGAAAAACTGTTTTTT	CASSQESQGSGEKLFF
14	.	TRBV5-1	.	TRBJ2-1	TGCGCCAGCAGCTTGGGTCCTACTAGGAATGAGCAGTTCTTC	CASSLGPTRNEQFF
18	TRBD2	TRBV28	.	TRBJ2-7	TGTGCCAGCAGTACGCCAACCCGGGGTAGCGGGGAGACCTACGAGCAGTACTTC	CASSTPTRGSGETYEQYF
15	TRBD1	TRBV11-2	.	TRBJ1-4	TGTGCCAGCAGCCGCGACAGGGGGCGAATTGAAAAACTGTTTTTT	CASSRDRGRIEKLFF
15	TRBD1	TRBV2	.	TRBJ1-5	TGTGCCAGCAGAAAGCGACAGGGTGGCAATCAGCCCCAGCATTTT	CASRKRQGGNQPQHF
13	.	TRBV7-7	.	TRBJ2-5	TGTGCTAGCAGCTTTGGGGGGCAAGAGACCCAGTACTTC	CASSFGGQETQYF
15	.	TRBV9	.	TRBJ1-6	TGTGCCAGCAGCGTAGGCGGGAATGGTAATTCACCCCTCCACTTT	CASSVGGNGNSPLHF
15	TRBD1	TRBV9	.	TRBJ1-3	TGTGCCAGCAGCGTAGTCGACAGGGATCAGGGCACCATATATTTT	CASSVVDRDQGTIYF
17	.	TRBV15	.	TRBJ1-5	TGTGCCACCAGCCGGGTCCCCATGGGGGGGATACGTCAGCCCCAGCATTTT	CATSRVPMGGIRQPQHF
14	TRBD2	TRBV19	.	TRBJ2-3	TGTGCCACCAGGCCGGGACTAGCTACAGATACGCAGTATTTT	CATRPGLATDTQYF
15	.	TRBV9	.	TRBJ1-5	TGTGCCAGCAGCGTATCCTGGGAGGTAAATCAGCCCCAGCATTTT	CASSVSWEVNQPQHF
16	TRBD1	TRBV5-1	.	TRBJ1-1	TGCGCCAGCAGCCCCTATCTCCAGGGGGCGAGCACTGAAGCTTTCTTT	CASSPYLQGASTEAFF
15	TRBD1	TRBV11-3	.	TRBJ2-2	TGTGCCAGCAGCGCGACAGGGACGAACACCGGGGAGCTGTTTTTT	CASSATGTNTGELFF
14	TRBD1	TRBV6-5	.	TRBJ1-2	TGTGCCAGCAGTTACGGCGACAGGGGGCGAGGCTACACCTTC	CASSYGDRGRGYTF
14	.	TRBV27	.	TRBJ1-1	TGTGCCAGCAGTCAGACACGTCCGAACACTGAAGCTTTCTTT	CASSQTRPNTEAFF
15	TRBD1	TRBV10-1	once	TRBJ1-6	TGCGCCAGCTCGGGTCAATGGACAGGGCCTTTCACCCTCCACTTT	CASSGQWTGPFTLHF
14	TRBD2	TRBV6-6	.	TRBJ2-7	TGTGCCAGCAGCATCACTAGCGCCGCCTACGAGCAGTACTTC	CASSITSAAYEQYF
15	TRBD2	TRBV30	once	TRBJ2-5	TGTGCCTGGAGTGACGGCGAGGGCGGGGGGGAGACCCAGTACTTC	CAWSDGEGGGETQYF
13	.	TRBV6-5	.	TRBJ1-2	TGTGCCAGCAGTGAAGCCCGGGATTATGGCTACACCTTC	CASSEARDYGYTF